This T cell receptor (beta chain) was found in a study of vaccination effects on CD4 cells after COVID-19. A remark on this clone: What it binds is unknown.

The table came from immunoSEQ multiplex PCR; TCRdb's copy has only in-frame clones and leaves some out. Here the sample spans 26,000 or so clones, roughly 74% being singletons. The CDR3 consists of 15 residues. Trimming left V 4 bases short and J 4 bases short, with 14 bases between. Germline V gene data show CDR1 as SGHNT and CDR2 as YYREEE (reference sequence). Viral peptide pools were used in the ViraFEST assay to expand antigen-specific CD4+ T cells, and sequencing came afterward. Between days 10 and 11 of culture, CD4+ T cells were separated out. From March to December 2020, the person had a SARS-CoV-2 infection that was confirmed by PCR.

This TCR was recovered from a human donor who had a prior SARS-CoV-2 infection. The source material was CD4+ T cells from PBMCs cultured with HCoV-NL63 spike peptides, sampled before COVID-19 vaccination. The V gene is TRBV5-4, the J gene TRBJ2-2, with D possibly being TRBD1 (7 bases). Here the CDR3 reads CASSNGGGGTGELFF. CDR3 bases: TGTGCCAGCAGCAACGGAGGGGGCGGCACCGGGGAGCTGTTTTTT.